This T cell receptor (beta chain) was profiled in a study of siplizumab effects on memory and regulatory T cells. Study-wide points: Sequences that were alloreactive and traceable to unstimulated CD4+ memory cells were significantly reduced by siplizumab. Solely a minor proportion of alloreactive clones could be assigned to unstimulated subsets. No naive or memory phenotype could be assigned to roughly 80-96% of proliferating clones.

The CDR3 contains 13 residues. Per germline, CDR1 GTSNPN and CDR2 SVGIG (reference sequence). V lost 3 bases, J lost 7 bases, and 12 bases lay in between. Concerning this clone itself: Its cognate antigen is unknown.

The data were produced by immunoSEQ multiplex PCR, yet TCRdb's version contains in-frame clones alone and is incomplete. The table includes approximately 98,000 clones, just under 95% detected once. The source is a human donor in good health. The sequenced sample consisted of non-Treg CD4+ T cells sorted from blood. The V gene is TRBV30, the J gene TRBJ2-2; D call uncertain. Here the CDR3 DNA reads TGTGCCTGGAGACGTAATCTGGTCGGGGAGCTGTTTTTT. Its protein product is CAWRRNLVGELFF.